This T cell receptor beta chain was identified in a study of follicular helper T cells after annual influenza vaccination. Produced via immunoSEQ multiplex PCR; TCRdb's table is partial and in-frame only. The sample includes fewer than 9,500 clones, 80% to 90% of them seen just once. Time point reported: 2015-2016 season, pre-vaccination. CDR1 is SGHRS, CDR2 YFSETQ, per germline. V gave up 0 bases and J gave up 2 bases; unmatched junction bases: 10. CDR3 length: 19 amino acids. V and J are TRBV5-1 and TRBJ2-3, with 12 bases matching TRBD2. This receptor was taken from an adult who received the influenza vaccine. The material was CXCR5+ CD38- circulating T follicular helper cells from blood, obtained on the day of influenza vaccination. Regarding subset: circulating Tfh, non-naive CD4+CXCR5+PD-1+ (ICOS+CD38+ or ICOS-CD38-). The CDR3, as DNA: TGCGCCAGCAGCTTGGAGCCTAGCGGGGGGGCCGGGCACACAGATACGCAGTATTTT. Its protein is CASSLEPSGGAGHTDTQYF.